Shown below are 10 T cell receptor beta chains from a single sample sequenced in a study of cytomegalovirus exposure and HLA in healthy donors. With 60 Vbeta and 13 Jbeta primers, the PCR was carried out. Using immunoSEQ multiplex PCR, the repertoire was profiled, and TCRdb retains in-frame clones only, with some absent. Of around 150,000 clones in the sample, more than 80% were seen once. Material for sequencing was PBMCs. The receptor source for this set is a woman aged 45-60 years in good health and CMV-seronegative.

DNA for the CDR3: TGTGCCAGCAGTCTAGCTCAGGGGGCGCGGGAGCAGTACTTC. It codes for CASSLAQGAREQYF. The V and J genes are TRBV6-6 and TRBJ2-7; 8 bases align to TRBD1. Germline loops: CDR1 MNHNY, CDR2 SVGAGI (reference sequence). This CDR3 contains 14 residues. V dropped 5 bases and J dropped 7; count of bases not matched to a gene: 10.

This chain connects TRBV7-9 to TRBJ1-3; weak D call: TRBD1 (6 bases). V shed 4 bases and J shed 2 bases, with 12 bases lying between them. CDR3 size: 15 residues. Germline V gene sequence: CDR1 SEHNR, CDR2 FQNEAQ (reference sequence). The CDR3 DNA follows: TGTGCCAGCAGCTCTTCGGGGGGCCCTGGAAACACCATATATTTT. Translating gives CASSSSGGPGNTIYF. Full variable domain (missing parts from reference TRBV7-9 and TRBJ1-3): DTGVSQNPRHKITKRGQNVTFRCDPISEHNRLYWYRQTLGQGPEFLTYFQNEAQLEKSRLLSDRFSAERPKGSFSTLEIQRTEQGDSAMYLCASSSSGGPGNTIYFGEGSWLTVV.

The chain couples TRBV28 to TRBJ2-7; maybe TRBD2 (6 bases). Trimming pared 2 bases from V and 7 bases from J, leaving 21 bases between. Per the germline V gene, CDR1 is MDHEN and CDR2 is SYDVKM. The CDR3 is 16 amino acids. The CDR3 reads CASSLRAGSMLGEQYF. The CDR3 DNA reads as TGTGCCAGCAGTTTACGGGCGGGATCAATGCTTGGAGAGCAGTACTTC.

The chain is built from TRBV7-2 and TRBJ2-3; no firm D call. This CDR3 is built from 16 residues. Deletions cut 5 bases from V and 1 base from J, with 16 bases between. The germline V gene encodes CDR1 SGHTA and CDR2 FQGNSA. This CDR3 is CASSDAGLSGTDTQYF. The CDR3 DNA reads TGTGCCAGCAGCGACGCTGGGCTCTCCGGCACAGATACGCAGTATTTT.

This chain links TRBV4-2 with TRBJ2-1, with 9 bases that match TRBD1. J was trimmed by 8 bases and V by 3 bases; bases with no gene match: 8. The CDR3 covers 15 residues. CDR1 and CDR2 from the germline V gene are LGHNA and YNFKEQ. This chain's CDR3 is CASSHGTGPGDEQFF. Written as DNA, the CDR3 is TGTGCCAGCAGCCACGGGACAGGGCCCGGGGATGAGCAGTTCTTC.

This chain connects TRBV7-9 to TRBJ1-2; TRBD1 matches at 9 bases. The germline gives CDR1 SEHNR, CDR2 FQNEAQ (reference sequence). The CDR3 has 14 amino acids. The V and J ends lost 4 bases and 4 bases, in that order; junction bases with no gene match: 4. For the CDR3, the DNA is TGTGCCAGCAGCTGGGGACAGGGAAGCTATGGCTACACCTTC. It codes for CASSWGQGSYGYTF.

This sequence joins TRBV19 and TRBJ1-5; 8 nucleotides align to TRBD1. The germline gives CDR1 LNHDA, CDR2 SQIVND (reference sequence). The CDR3 has 14 amino acids. The ends lost 3 bases at V and 7 bases at J; junction bases unmatched: 5. The DNA for the CDR3 is TGTGCCAGTAGTATTACAGGGGGAGGACAGCCCCAGCATTTT. Protein sequence: CASSITGGGQPQHF. Complete variable domain (other parts from reference TRBV19 and TRBJ1-5): DGGITQSPKYLFRKEGQNVTLSCEQNLNHDAMYWYRQDPGQGLRLIYYSQIVNDFQKGDIAEGYSVSREKKESFPLTVTSAQKNPTAFYLCASSITGGGQPQHFGDGTRLSIL.

The chain links TRBV5-4 to TRBJ2-5, with 7 bases matching TRBD1. Trimming at V came to 4 bases and at J to 5 bases, leaving 11 bases not matched to a gene. From germline, CDR1 is SGHNT and CDR2 YYREEE (reference sequence). This CDR3 region has 15 residues. The CDR3 loop reads CASSPRDSLRETQYF. The CDR3 DNA sequence: TGTGCCAGCAGCCCCCGGGACAGCCTACGGGAGACCCAGTACTTC.

The chain combines TRBV5-4 with TRBJ1-1, with 7 bases matching TRBD1. CDR1 and CDR2 (germline): SGHNT, YYREEE (reference sequence). V was clipped by 3 bases and J by 4 bases; unmatched bases: 9. CDR3 length: 15 residues. As DNA, the CDR3 is TGTGCCAGCAGCTCGATAGGGGGCGCGGTCACTGAAGCTTTCTTT. Translated, it gives CASSSIGGAVTEAFF.

J is TRBJ2-7 and V is TRBV6-1; D gene unclear. This CDR3 contains 11 residues. Germline CDR1 and CDR2: MNHNS and SASEGT. Trimming stripped 3 bases from V and 4 bases from J, with 4 bases between. The chain's CDR3 is CASSDFYEQYF. CDR3 sequence (DNA): TGTGCCAGCAGTGACTTTTACGAGCAGTACTTC.